The entry below gives a single T cell receptor (beta chain) sequence along with its context. Its antigen target is currently unknown. No much larger clonotype is one base removed from it; base qualities were not supplied. TCRbeta CDR3 regions were amplified from genomic DNA by means of the immunoSEQ Assay, a bias-controlled multiplex PCR. Turning to the authors' computational methods: Nucleated cell counts per sample were estimated from amplification of reference gene primers within the assay. To quantify the absolute abundance of each unique TCRbeta CDR3 rearrangement, sequence reads were collapsed and filtered. Productive Simpson clonality was computed per sample as the square root of Simpson's diversity index over productive rearrangements. In TCRdb, the immuneACCESS table is reduced to in-frame sequences with V and J assigned. These tables do not hold every clone; where another copy was compared, an unresolved V gene accounts for under half, and the others remain unexplained. The DNA gave D and trimming, while V, J and clone size come from that table. The sample has approximately 190,000 clones on record, 85% to 90% of them singletons. 5.5% to 7% of the sample lies in the top ten.

For CDR1 and CDR2, the germline V gene lists MGHDK and SYGVNS. From the cysteine through the phenylalanine, the CDR3 covers 11 amino acids. The sequence is cut down to CDR3 DNA, 33 bases in frame from base 1. Trimming costs V 6 bases and J 7 bases, and their ends lie 9 bases apart. The data were taken from a study of blood T cell repertoires in COVID-19 (dated by TCRdb to about 2020). About the full investigation: Samples from collaborators originated in the United States, Italy and Spain and spanned both the acute and convalescent phases of COVID-19. The material from the prospective study consisted of cDNA or gDNA derived from T cells, B-cell-depleted T cells, or PBMCs. Deeply sampled blood TCRbeta repertoires from subjects exposed to, actively infected with, or recovered from COVID-19 were included in the dataset. The repertoires were released in a freely available public database meant as a resource for research on the immune response to SARS-CoV-2. The samples were drawn from two sources: the first 160 participants of the ongoing ImmuneRACE study, and about 1,300 subjects contributed by 6 global collaborators. A de-identified subject ID, COVID-19 status, age in years and sex were almost always included in the sample metadata. Where HLA class I and class II types were available, the types were taken from metadata supplied by the sample provider, not from assay-based typing.

Each collaborating institution followed its own protocols to collect whole blood in K2EDTA tubes. For TCRbeta analysis, collaborators shipped samples in one of three forms: frozen whole blood, isolated PBMCs, or DNA extracted from either of those sample types. Results the study describes overall, beyond this receptor: Clinical and demographic metadata were provided uncurated, with the amount varying by source and participant.

The sample taken for sequencing was peripheral blood. This sequence originates from an elderly man with acute or convalescent COVID-19. The receptor chain draws on TRBV25-1 and TRBJ1-2; TRBD1 is possibly the D segment (5 matching bases). The bases are TGTGCCAGCAGGGGGGGACCTGGCTACACCTTC. Its protein is CASRGGPGYTF.